Listed below are T cell receptor beta chains from one sample, sequenced in a study of CD8+CD57+ T cells in acquired aplastic anemia. TCRdb itself ran the reads through MiXCR, one entry per CDR3 protein. The table shows approximately 300,000 distinct CDR3 sequences, with under 60% occurring only once. Sequencing was carried out using sorted CD4+, CD8+, or CD8+CD57+ T cells (not recorded which) from PBMCs. The receptors shown here come from a human donor with aplastic anemia. Each CDR3 is given with its conserved first and last residue. A D gene is named only where the DNA matches it firmly. Some rows have no size entry. The others give once, few or many, or a class for an expanded clone.

CDR3 DNA | CDR3 protein | clone size | J gene | D gene | V gene
TGTGCCAGCAGCGTCCGGTCGTCTAACACTGAAGCTTTCTTT | CASSVRSSNTEAFF | many | TRBJ1-1 | NA | TRBV2
TGTGCCAGCAGCTTGGGAGGGACAACGAAGGGATACACCTTC | CASSLGGTTKGYTF | NA | TRBJ1-2 | NA | TRBV5-4
TGTGCCAGCAGACTCCCGAGCTCCTACGAGCAGTACTTC | CASRLPSSYEQYF | few | TRBJ2-7 | NA | TRBV7-2
TGTGCCAGTAGTTCGCGGACGGGTTTGGGGAATTCACCCCTCCACTTT | CASSSRTGLGNSPLHF | once | TRBJ1-6 | NA | TRBV19
TGTGCCACCAGCAGGCCCTTACAGGGCTGTGCGAACACCGGGGAGCTGTTTTTT | CATSRPLQGCANTGELFF | once | TRBJ2-2 | NA | TRBV15
TGTGCCAGCAGCTTACCCCTCGCTAGCGGGACATACGAGCAGTACTTC | CASSLPLASGTYEQYF | NA | TRBJ2-7 | TRBD2 | TRBV7-9
TGTGCCAGCTCACTCGGGACTGACGGTCAGCCCCAGCATTTT | CASSLGTDGQPQHF | many | TRBJ1-5 | NA | TRBV18
TGCAGTGCTAGAGCCCCAGCGGGAGGGGAACACGAGCAGTACTTC | CSARAPAGGEHEQYF | NA | TRBJ2-7 | TRBD2 | TRBV20-1
TGCAGCGTTCGGCCTACGGACGGCTACACCTTC | CSVRPTDGYTF | NA | TRBJ1-2 | NA | TRBV29-1
TGCAGTGCTAGAGATAGCGGGAATCCCTACAATGAGCAGTTCTTC | CSARDSGNPYNEQFF | few | TRBJ2-1 | TRBD2 | TRBV20-1
TGCAGTGCTATCCAGGGGGGACCAGATACGCAGTATTTT | CSAIQGGPDTQYF | NA | TRBJ2-3 | NA | TRBV20-1
TGTGCCAGCAGCGAAGGGATCCAGACCAAGTACTTC | CASSEGIQTKYF | NA | TRBJ2-5 | NA | TRBV7-3
TGCGCCAGCAGCACCGGGACTAGCGGCACAGATACGCAGTATTTT | CASSTGTSGTDTQYF | NA | TRBJ2-3 | TRBD2 | TRBV5-1
TGCAGCGTTGGTACAGGGGGAGACACCGGGGAGCCGTTTTTT | CSVGTGGDTGEPFF | NA | TRBJ2-2 | TRBD1 | TRBV29-1
TGCGCCAGCAGCGATGGACTAGCGGGAGGCTACGAGCAGTACTTC | CASSDGLAGGYEQYF | NA | TRBJ2-7 | TRBD2 | TRBV2
TGTGCCAGTAGTTTATTCGTAGGACACCTGAATTCACCCCTCCACTTT | CASSLFVGHLNSPLHF | NA | TRBJ1-6 | NA | TRBV19
TGTGCCAGCAGCTTAGTCACCGCCGCTGATGAAAAACTGTTTTTT | CASSLVTAADEKLFF | once | TRBJ1-4 | NA | TRBV7-3
TGCAGCGTTGCAGGTGGGACAGATACGCAGTATTTT | CSVAGGTDTQYF | few | TRBJ2-3 | NA | TRBV29-1
TGTGCCACCCAGGGACAGACGCGTCAGCCCCAGCATTTT | CATQGQTRQPQHF | NA | TRBJ1-5 | TRBD1 | TRBV19
TGTGCCAGCAGCGCCTGGGGAGCGGGAGTCTCAGATACGCAGTATTTT | CASSAWGAGVSDTQYF | once | TRBJ2-3 | TRBD2 | TRBV7-3
TGTGCCAGCAGCTCACAACTAGCGGTTAAAAACATTCAGTACTTC | CASSSQLAVKNIQYF | NA | TRBJ2-4 | TRBD2 | TRBV7-8
TGTGCCAGCAGCCCAACGTGGGTACAAGAGACCCAGTACTTC | CASSPTWVQETQYF | many | TRBJ2-5 | NA | TRBV5-5
TGTGCCAGCAGCTTAGCTGTAACCCCTCGGTACGAGCAGTACTTC | CASSLAVTPRYEQYF | few | TRBJ2-7 | NA | TRBV7-9
TGTGCCATTCACAGGGAAAAGGGTCGGTCGGGCACTGAAGCTTTCTTT | CAIHREKGRSGTEAFF | NA | TRBJ1-1 | NA | TRBV7-9
TGTGCCAGCAGCTTTAACACCCGCGGTAGCCAGTACTTC | CASSFNTRGSQYF | NA | TRBJ2-5 | NA | TRBV7-9
TGTGCCAGCAGCTTTTCGGGAGAGACTGAAGCTTTCTTT | CASSFSGETEAFF | NA | TRBJ1-1 | NA | TRBV7-3